The sample holds many counts of the clone carrying this TCR beta chain. The junction had 3 bases not matched to a gene; V was cut back by 4 bases and J by 2 bases. The CDR3 extends over 14 amino acids. Germline V lookup: CDR1 KGHSH, CDR2 LQKENI. This record belongs to a study of spatial heterogeneity in lung cancer. Study in general: Alpha-chain sequences were consistently detected in smaller numbers than beta-chain sequences.

MiXCR, run by TCRdb on the 5' RACE reads, gives a single entry per CDR3 protein. The sample records under 150,000 distinct CDR3 sequences, roughly 10% being singletons. The time point here: blood at routine non-recurrence follow-up after resection. This sequence was found in a female donor with early-stage non-small cell lung cancer. This sequence joins TRBV18 and TRBJ1-2; 8 positions agree with TRBD1. The starting material was PBMCs, obtained at follow-up. CDR3 sequence: CASSQDRANYGYTF. CDR3 DNA sequence: TGTGCCAGCTCACAGGACAGGGCAAACTATGGCTACACCTTC. Supplemented by reference TRBV18 and TRBJ1-2, the full variable domain reads NAGVMQNPRHLVRRRGQEARLRCSPMKGHSHVYWYRQLPEEGLKFMVYLQKENIIDESGMPKERFSAEFPKEGPSILRIQQVVRGDSAAYFCASSQDRANYGYTFGSGTRLTVV.